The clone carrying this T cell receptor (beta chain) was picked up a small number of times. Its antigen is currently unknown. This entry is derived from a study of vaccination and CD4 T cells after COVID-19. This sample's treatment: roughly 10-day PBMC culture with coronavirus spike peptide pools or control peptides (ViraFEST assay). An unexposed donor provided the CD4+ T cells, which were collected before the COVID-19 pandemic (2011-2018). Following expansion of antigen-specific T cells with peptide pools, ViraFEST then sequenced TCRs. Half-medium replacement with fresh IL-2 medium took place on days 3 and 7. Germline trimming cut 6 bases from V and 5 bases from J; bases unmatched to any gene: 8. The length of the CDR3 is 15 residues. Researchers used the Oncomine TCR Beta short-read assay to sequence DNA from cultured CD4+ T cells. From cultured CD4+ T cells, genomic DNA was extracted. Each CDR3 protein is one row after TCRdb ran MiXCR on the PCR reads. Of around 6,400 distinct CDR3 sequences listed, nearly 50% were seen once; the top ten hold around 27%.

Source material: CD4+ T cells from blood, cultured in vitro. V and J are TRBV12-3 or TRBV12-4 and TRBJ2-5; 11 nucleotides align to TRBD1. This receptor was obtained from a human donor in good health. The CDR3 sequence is CASSHGTGGRETQYF. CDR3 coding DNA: TGTGCCAGCAGCCACGGGACAGGGGGACGGGAGACCCAGTACTTC.